These T cell receptor beta chains were read from a single sample in a study of T cell repertoires in cytomegalovirus infection. TCRdb used MiXCR to reprocess the reads, holding one entry per CDR3 protein. Altogether 62,000 or so distinct CDR3 sequences are present, 20% being singletons, with the ten largest covering about 69%. These receptors have no known antigen. Material: CD8+ T cells from cultured PBMCs, obtained from culture after CMV antigen stimulation. The receptors originated from a human donor in good health (CMV status not recorded). Some clones in this sample may be carry-over from other donors' samples. Both conserved end residues are part of each CDR3. The order of the fields is J gene, clone size, D gene, V gene, CDR3 DNA, CDR3 protein. D genes are given only for firm matches. Clone size, where shown, is once, few, many, or a class for clones that have expanded.

>TRBJ1-1|.|TRBD1|TRBV7-2
TGTGCCAGCAGCTCCCGGACAGGGGTCACTGAAGCTTTCTTT
CASSSRTGVTEAFF
>TRBJ1-1|few|.|TRBV20-1
TGCAGTGCTTATGGGACCCGGAATACTGAAGCTTTCTTT
CSAYGTRNTEAFF
>TRBJ1-1|.|.|TRBV7-8
TGTGCCAGCAGCTTAACAAGGAGCTCGAACACTGAAGCTTTCTTT
CASSLTRSSNTEAFF
>TRBJ2-1|.|TRBD1|TRBV12-5
TGTGCTAGTGGTCCAGGACAGGGCCACAATGAGCAGTTCTTC
CASGPGQGHNEQFF
>TRBJ1-4|.|TRBD1|TRBV7-8
TGTGCCAGCAGCTTACCGTGGGACAGGGGGCATCAGACTAATGAAAAACTGTTTTTT
CASSLPWDRGHQTNEKLFF
>TRBJ2-5|few|TRBD2|TRBV7-9
TGTGCCAGCAGCGTACCGGGACTAGCGGGACTGTACCAAGAGACCCAGTACTTC
CASSVPGLAGLYQETQYF
>TRBJ2-3|.|TRBD2|TRBV6-2/TRBV6-3
TGTGCCAGCAGACCGGGACTAGTTTGGGCAGATACGCAGTATTTT
CASRPGLVWADTQYF
>TRBJ2-3|.|.|TRBV20-1
TGCAGTGCTAGAGAGAGGCCGACATGGGATACGCAGTATTTT
CSARERPTWDTQYF
>TRBJ1-5|.|TRBD1|TRBV7-2
TGTGCCAGCAGCCGCTACGACAGGGGGCGTCAGCCCCAGCATTTT
CASSRYDRGRQPQHF
>TRBJ1-2|many|TRBD1|TRBV5-1
TGCGCCAGCAGCTTGGAAGGGACAGGGTCAGATGGCTACACCTTC
CASSLEGTGSDGYTF
>TRBJ1-6|.|.|TRBV7-2
TGTGCCAGCAGCTTAGACCCAGGGCATAATTCACCCCTCCACTTT
CASSLDPGHNSPLHF
>TRBJ1-2|.|.|TRBV14
TGTGCCAGCAGCCAAGATGGCAGAGTGCTCTATGGCTACACCTTC
CASSQDGRVLYGYTF
>TRBJ1-3|.|.|TRBV7-9
TGTGCCAGCAGCTCTAAGCAAGAGGGAAACACCATATATTTT
CASSSKQEGNTIYF
>TRBJ2-4|few|.|TRBV20-1
TGCAGTGCTAGTCGGGCACTTCTAGCCAAAAACATTCAGTACTTC
CSASRALLAKNIQYF
>TRBJ2-5|.|.|TRBV29-1
TGCAGCGCCCCGGGACACTCGCAAGAGACCCAGTACTTC
CSAPGHSQETQYF
>TRBJ2-4|.|.|TRBV28
TGTGCCAGCACTGCATCGGCCAGCGGTCTAGCCAAAAACATTCAGTACTTC
CASTASASGLAKNIQYF
>TRBJ2-2|.|.|TRBV4-3
TGCGCCAGCAGCCTTCTTCCAGGGGGGGACACCGGGGAGCTGTTTTTT
CASSLLPGGDTGELFF
>TRBJ1-1|few|.|TRBV27
TGTGCCAGCAGTGGATGGGACAAGCGGAACACTGAAGCTTTCTTT
CASSGWDKRNTEAFF
>TRBJ2-1|.|.|TRBV7-2
TGTGCCAGCAGCCTCGGGCAGGGTACCTACAATGAGCAGTTCTTC
CASSLGQGTYNEQFF
>TRBJ1-1|.|TRBD1|TRBV9
TGTGCCAGCAGCCAGGGGGGGGCGCGGGCTTTCTTT
CASSQGGARAFF
>TRBJ1-3|.|.|TRBV4-1
TGCGCCAGCAGCACCCCGGGGGGTCCTCCCGTGGGAAACACCATGTATTTT
CASSTPGGPPVGNTMYF
>TRBJ2-5|few|.|TRBV11-1
TGTGCCAGCAGCCCAAGAAGACAGCAAGAGACCCAGTACTTC
CASSPRRQQETQYF
>TRBJ2-1|many|.|TRBV7-8
TGTGCCAGCAGCCGGGCAGGGACCACACACAATGAGCAGTTCTTC
CASSRAGTTHNEQFF
>TRBJ2-1|.|.|TRBV7-2
TGTGCCAGCAGCTTAGCGTACGGGGTGAACTACAATGAGCAGTTCTTC
CASSLAYGVNYNEQFF
>TRBJ2-7|.|TRBD1|TRBV7-2
TGTGCCAGCAGCTTAACACAGGGGAAGGGAGAGCAGTACTTC
CASSLTQGKGEQYF
>TRBJ1-5|.|.|TRBV6-1
TGTGCCAGCAGTGGGGTTGGGGAATATCAGCCCCAGCATTTT
CASSGVGEYQPQHF
>TRBJ2-6|.|.|TRBV4-1
TGCGCCAGCAGCCAAGTCTCGGAGGGGCTAGTCGGGTCCGGGGCCAACGTCCTGACTTTC
CASSQVSEGLVGSGANVLTF
>TRBJ1-5|.|.|TRBV7-2
TGTGCCAGCAGTTCCTTAGGTTCTCGTCAGCCCCAGCATTTT
CASSSLGSRQPQHF
>TRBJ2-1|.|TRBD2|TRBV7-6
TGTGCCAGCAGCTTAGGGACTCTAGCGGGGGGTAGAAATGAGCAGTTCTTC
CASSLGTLAGGRNEQFF
>TRBJ1-5|.|.|TRBV7-2
TGTGCCAGCAGCTTAGGGTGGTTACCCCAGCATTTT
CASSLGWLPQHF
>TRBJ1-2|few|.|TRBV12-3/TRBV12-4
TGTGCCAGCAGTGCGGCGCAAGACTATGGCTACACCTTC
CASSAAQDYGYTF
>TRBJ1-5|many|.|TRBV7-8
TGTGCCAGCAGCTTATGGCCAGACAATCAGCCCCAGCATTTT
CASSLWPDNQPQHF
>TRBJ1-1|few|.|TRBV4-1
TGCGCCAGCAAATATAAGGGCCGGCCGGAGGGGGGTGAAGCTTTCTTT
CASKYKGRPEGGEAFF
>TRBJ2-5|.|TRBD2|TRBV28
TGTGCCAGCAGTTTGCTGGCGGGGGATTTGGGAGAGACCCAGTACTTC
CASSLLAGDLGETQYF
>TRBJ2-1|.|.|TRBV6-2/TRBV6-3
TGTGCCAGCAGTGGATGGCAGTGGGGGTCCAATGAGCAGTTCTTC
CASSGWQWGSNEQFF
>TRBJ2-7|medium-sized|.|TRBV7-3
TGTGCCAGCAGCTTAGGGATGGGGGGCTCCTACGAGCAGTACTTC
CASSLGMGGSYEQYF
>TRBJ2-6|few|.|TRBV7-3
TGTGCCAGCAGGAGTGGGGCCAACGTCCTGACTTTC
CASRSGANVLTF
>TRBJ2-1|few|.|TRBV7-3
TGTGCCAGCAGCTTATATCCAGCGGGCTACAATGAGCAGTTCTTC
CASSLYPAGYNEQFF
>TRBJ1-4|many|.|TRBV7-9
TGTGCCAGCAGCTTAGGATTCGGGTTGAGGGAAAAACTGTTTTTT
CASSLGFGLREKLFF
>TRBJ2-2|few|.|TRBV29-1
TGCAGCGGCCGGGACTCGGCCGGGGAGCTGTTTTTT
CSGRDSAGELFF
>TRBJ1-2|few|.|TRBV12-3/TRBV12-4
TGTGCCAGCAGTTTAGGTTCCGGGCAGAATGGCTACACCTTC
CASSLGSGQNGYTF
>TRBJ1-3|.|.|TRBV7-9
TGTGCCAGCATTAAAACCCTCGACGACTCTGGAAACACCATATATTTT
CASIKTLDDSGNTIYF
>TRBJ2-3|few|.|TRBV7-6
TGTGCCAGCAGCTTAGAATTTACAGATACGCAGTATTTT
CASSLEFTDTQYF
>TRBJ2-7|few|TRBD1|TRBV11-2
TGTGCCAGCACCATGACAGGGGACGAGCAGTACTTC
CASTMTGDEQYF
>TRBJ2-7|few|.|TRBV27
TGTGCCAGCAGTTTAATCGGGCAGATTGTTTACGAGCAGTACTTC
CASSLIGQIVYEQYF
>TRBJ2-1|.|TRBD2|TRBV20-1
TGCAGTGCTAGAGATCTCACTAGCGGTCTCCAGAATGAGCAGTTCTTC
CSARDLTSGLQNEQFF
>TRBJ2-7|few|TRBD2|TRBV28
TGTGCCAGCCCTCCCAGGGCTAGCGGGGCCAACGAGCAGTACTTC
CASPPRASGANEQYF
>TRBJ2-7|once|TRBD1|TRBV29-1
TGCAGCGTTGACGGGACAGGCGGATACGAGCAGTACTTC
CSVDGTGGYEQYF